A selection of T cell receptor beta chains follows, all from one sample in a study of blood T cell repertoires in COVID-19. Sequencing used immunoSEQ multiplex PCR; TCRdb keeps in-frame clones, though not all of them. The sample holds 250,000 to 350,000 clones; 87% are singletons and the top ten take over 2%. The sequenced material came from peripheral blood. The source is a woman in her forties or fifties who had recovered from COVID-19. Each CDR3 is given with its conserved first and last residue. D genes are given only for firm matches. Only some rows state a clone size, as once, few, many or a class for expanded clones.

.	TRBV7-3	TRBJ2-1	14	.	TGTGCCAGCAGCTTAACACCACTATACAATGAGCAGTTCTTC	CASSLTPLYNEQFF
.	TRBV6-2/TRBV6-3	TRBJ2-1	18	.	TGTGCCAGCAGTTACAATATCGCGGTCCGTCGGCAAGAGAATGAGCAGTTCTTC	CASSYNIAVRRQENEQFF
.	TRBV19	TRBJ2-7	15	.	TGTGCCAGTAGTAATCTGGGGCGGGGAACCTACGAGCAGTACTTC	CASSNLGRGTYEQYF
TRBD1	TRBV2	TRBJ2-7	13	.	TGTGCCAGCAGTGTCCGGGACAGGGCCGAGCAGTACTTC	CASSVRDRAEQYF
.	TRBV18	TRBJ2-2	16	.	TGTGCCAGCTCAAGGAGGGGGCAGACGAACACCGGGGAGCTGTTTTTT	CASSRRGQTNTGELFF
TRBD1	TRBV3-1/TRBV3-2	TRBJ2-5	14	.	TGTGCCAGCAGCCCTTTGACAGGGGGAGAGACCCAGTACTTC	CASSPLTGGETQYF
TRBD1	TRBV7-9	TRBJ1-3	15	.	TGTGCCAGCAGCTCAAGCGGACAGGCTGGAAACACCATATATTTT	CASSSSGQAGNTIYF
.	TRBV7-2	TRBJ1-1	14	.	TGTGCCAGCAGCTTCTCCCGACAGTTGACTGAAGCTTTCTTT	CASSFSRQLTEAFF
.	TRBV5-1	TRBJ2-5	14	.	TGCGCCAGCAGCTTTAGTCCAGCGCTGGAGACCCAGTACTTC	CASSFSPALETQYF
.	TRBV7-2	TRBJ1-1	13	.	TGTGCCAGCAGTCTAGACGGGTACACTGAAGCTTTCTTT	CASSLDGYTEAFF
TRBD1	TRBV18	TRBJ1-1	14	.	TGTGCCAGCTCACGGGGACAGGTGGACACTGAAGCTTTCTTT	CASSRGQVDTEAFF
.	TRBV9	TRBJ1-1	13	.	TGTGCCAGCAGCGGCAGGGGGAACACTGAAGCTTTCTTT	CASSGRGNTEAFF
TRBD2	TRBV6-2/TRBV6-3	TRBJ2-7	15	once	TGTGCCAGCAGCCGGGGACTAGCGGGACCCTACGAGCAGTACTTC	CASSRGLAGPYEQYF
.	TRBV19	TRBJ1-4	12	.	TGTGCCAGCGGGGGGATCTATGAAAAACTGTTTTTT	CASGGIYEKLFF
TRBD1	TRBV3-1/TRBV3-2	TRBJ2-1	15	.	TGTGCCAGCAGCCCCCCGGGACAGGGTTACAATGAGCAGTTCTTC	CASSPPGQGYNEQFF
.	TRBV5-1	TRBJ1-4	16	once	TGCGCCAGCAGCCCCCAACCTCAGGGGTCTTCTGAAAAACTGTTTTTT	CASSPQPQGSSEKLFF
.	TRBV7-9	TRBJ1-6	17	.	TGTGCCAGCACCCGAGCTGTAAATCCATCTATGAATTCACCCCTCCACTTT	CASTRAVNPSMNSPLHF
TRBD1	TRBV5-1	TRBJ2-2	16	.	TGCGCCAGCAGCTGGCCCAGGACAGGGTGGAACGGGGAGCTGTTTTTT	CASSWPRTGWNGELFF
.	TRBV27	TRBJ1-6	14	.	TGTGCCAGCAGTTTATACCAGAAGGAGTCACCCCTCCACTTT	CASSLYQKESPLHF
TRBD1	TRBV11-2	TRBJ2-1	16	.	TGTGCCAGCAGCTTAGTTAGGGGACAGCTCTACAATGAGCAGTTCTTC	CASSLVRGQLYNEQFF
.	TRBV30	TRBJ1-1	16	.	TGTGCCTGGAGGATCAGGGGTAACTTCCCGAACACTGAAGCTTTCTTT	CAWRIRGNFPNTEAFF
.	TRBV28	TRBJ1-1	14	.	TGTGCCAGCAGTTTAGACACTGTGAACACTGAAGCTTTCTTT	CASSLDTVNTEAFF
TRBD2	TRBV5-1	TRBJ2-2	16	few	TGCGCCAGCAGCGGGGGACTAGCGGGTAATCACGGGGAGCTGTTTTTT	CASSGGLAGNHGELFF
TRBD1	TRBV6-2/TRBV6-3	TRBJ1-5	13	once	TGTGCCAGCAGTGGACAGGCCGATCAGCCCCAGCATTTT	CASSGQADQPQHF
TRBD1	TRBV9	TRBJ1-1	15	.	TGTGCCAGCAGCGCACGGGGGGACAGGCAGACTGAAGCTTTCTTT	CASSARGDRQTEAFF
.	TRBV5-4	TRBJ1-2	13	.	TGTGCCAGCAGCGTCGACCCAGGGTTTGGCTACACCTTC	CASSVDPGFGYTF
.	TRBV2	TRBJ2-1	14	once	TGTGCCAGCAGGGAGCCTGACAGTTACAATGAGCAGTTCTTC	CASREPDSYNEQFF
.	TRBV28	TRBJ1-1	16	.	TGTGCCAGCAGTTTAAAGCAGGGTTTACTGGTCACTGAAGCTTTCTTT	CASSLKQGLLVTEAFF
TRBD1	TRBV4-3	TRBJ1-2	15	.	TGCGCCAGCAGCCAAACAGGGGGCGCCGGGGCTGGCTACACCTTC	CASSQTGGAGAGYTF
TRBD1	TRBV11-2	TRBJ2-3	14	.	TGTGCCAGCAGCTCAGGACAGGGCACAGATACGCAGTATTTT	CASSSGQGTDTQYF
TRBD1	TRBV9	TRBJ1-5	13	.	TGTGCCAGCAGCGTGACAGGGAACCAGCCCCAGCATTTT	CASSVTGNQPQHF
TRBD2	TRBV13	TRBJ2-1	16	.	TGTGCCAGCAGCTTAGATCCGGCGGGAGGTTGGAATGAGCAGTTCTTC	CASSLDPAGGWNEQFF
.	TRBV4-3	TRBJ1-4	14	.	TGCGCCAGCAGCCAAGATTACAGGAATGAAAAACTGTTTTTT	CASSQDYRNEKLFF
TRBD2	TRBV18	TRBJ2-1	15	once	TGTGCCAGCTCACCGGTACTAGCGGGGGGGCATGAGCAGTTCTTC	CASSPVLAGGHEQFF
.	TRBV4-2	TRBJ1-2	16	.	TGTGCCAGCAGCCAAGAAATTCGTCGGGGAAGGGAGGGCTACACCTTC	CASSQEIRRGREGYTF
.	TRBV4-3	TRBJ2-3	15	once	TGCGCCAGCAGCCAAGATGGTCTAGGGGGAGATACGCAGTATTTT	CASSQDGLGGDTQYF
.	TRBV12-5	TRBJ1-5	15	.	TGTGCTAGTGGTTTGCCCCGGGACAAGGTTGAGCCCCAGCATTTT	CASGLPRDKVEPQHF
.	TRBV27	TRBJ1-1	15	.	TGTGCCAGCAGTTTCACCGGTAGCGGAAACACTGAAGCTTTCTTT	CASSFTGSGNTEAFF
TRBD2	TRBV7-9	TRBJ2-1	16	.	TGTGCCAGCAGCCCACCTGGACTAGCAGAATACAATGAGCAGTTCTTC	CASSPPGLAEYNEQFF
.	TRBV5-1	TRBJ2-1	14	many	TGCGCCAGCAGCCTAACCGGGACTGGCGATGAGCAGTTCTTC	CASSLTGTGDEQFF
.	TRBV25-1	TRBJ1-6	15	once	TGTGCCAGCAGTGAATCGAACAGAAGAAATTCACCCCTCCACTTT	CASSESNRRNSPLHF
TRBD1	TRBV28	TRBJ1-2	13	.	TGTGCCAGCAGTTTAGGACAGGTATATGGCTACACCTTC	CASSLGQVYGYTF
TRBD1	TRBV7-2	TRBJ2-7	12	.	TGTGCCAGCAGCTTCGGACAGGGGGAGCAGTACTTC	CASSFGQGEQYF
TRBD2	TRBV27	TRBJ2-7	15	.	TGTGCCAGCAGTTCACTTTGGGGGGGAACCTACGAGCAGTACTTC	CASSSLWGGTYEQYF
TRBD1	TRBV3-1/TRBV3-2	TRBJ1-2	15	.	TGTGCCAGCAGCCAATTAGGGGGCGAACACTATGGCTACACCTTC	CASSQLGGEHYGYTF